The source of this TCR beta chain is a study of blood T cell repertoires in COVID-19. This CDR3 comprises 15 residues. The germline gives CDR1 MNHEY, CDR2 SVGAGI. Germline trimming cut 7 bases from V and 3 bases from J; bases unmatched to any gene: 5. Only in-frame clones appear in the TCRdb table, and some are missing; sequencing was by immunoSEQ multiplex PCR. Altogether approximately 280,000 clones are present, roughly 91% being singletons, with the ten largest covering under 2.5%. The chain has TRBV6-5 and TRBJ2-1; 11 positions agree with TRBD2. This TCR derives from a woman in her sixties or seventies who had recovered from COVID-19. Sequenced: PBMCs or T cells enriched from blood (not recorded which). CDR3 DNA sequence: TGTGCCAGCATTCCGACTAGCGGGATCTACAATGAGCAGTTCTTC. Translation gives CASIPTSGIYNEQFF.